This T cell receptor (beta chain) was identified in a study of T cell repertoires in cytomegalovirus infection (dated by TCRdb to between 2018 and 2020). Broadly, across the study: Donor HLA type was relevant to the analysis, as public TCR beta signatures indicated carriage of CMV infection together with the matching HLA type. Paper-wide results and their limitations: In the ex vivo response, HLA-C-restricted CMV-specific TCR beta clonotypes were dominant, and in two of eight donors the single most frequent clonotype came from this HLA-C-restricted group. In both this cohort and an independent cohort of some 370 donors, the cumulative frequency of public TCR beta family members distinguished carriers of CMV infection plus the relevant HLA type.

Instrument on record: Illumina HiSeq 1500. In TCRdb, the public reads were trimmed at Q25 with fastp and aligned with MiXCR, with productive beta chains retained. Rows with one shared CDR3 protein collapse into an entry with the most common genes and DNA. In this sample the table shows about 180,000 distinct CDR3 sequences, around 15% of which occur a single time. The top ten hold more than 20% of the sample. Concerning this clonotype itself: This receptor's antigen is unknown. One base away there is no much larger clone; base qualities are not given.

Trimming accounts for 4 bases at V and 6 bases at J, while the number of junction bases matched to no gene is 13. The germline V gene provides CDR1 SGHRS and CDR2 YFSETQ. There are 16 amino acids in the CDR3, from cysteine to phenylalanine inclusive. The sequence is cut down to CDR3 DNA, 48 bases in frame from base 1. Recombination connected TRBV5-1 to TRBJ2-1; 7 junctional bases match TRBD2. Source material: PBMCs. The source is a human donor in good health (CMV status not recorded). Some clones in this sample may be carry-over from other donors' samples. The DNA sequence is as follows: TGCGCCAGCAGCAGCACTGCGGGGGTTCAGTTCAATGAGCAGTTCTTC. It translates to CASSSTAGVQFNEQFF.